This is a list of T cell receptor beta chains from one sample in a study of T cells in Graves' hyperthyroidism and ophthalmopathy. TCRdb ran MiXCR on the multiplex PCR reads and lists one entry per CDR3 protein. The profile shows roughly 500,000 distinct CDR3 sequences, more than 15% of them singletons. The sequenced sample was blood. The receptors originated from a young woman with Graves' ophthalmopathy. CDR3s include the opening cysteine and the closing phenylalanine or tryptophan. The order of the fields is J gene, clone size, D gene, V gene, CDR3 protein, CDR3 DNA. The D gene is left open where the match is weak. Clone sizes are given selectively: once, few, many, or a class where the clone is expanded.

J: TRBJ1-5; size: many; D: .; V: TRBV11-2; CDR3: CASSLRPGWDQPQHF; DNA: TGTGCCAGCAGCTTAAGGCCAGGTTGGGATCAGCCCCAGCATTTT
J: TRBJ1-2; size: few; D: .; V: TRBV10-3; CDR3: CAISLSAPVHGYTF; DNA: TGTGCCATCAGTCTGAGCGCGCCAGTTCACGGCTACACCTTC
J: TRBJ2-3; size: many; D: TRBD2; V: TRBV6-1; CDR3: CASSWNSLAGGETQYF; DNA: TGTGCCAGCAGTTGGAATTCACTAGCGGGAGGAGAGACGCAGTATTTT
J: TRBJ2-1; size: .; D: TRBD2; V: TRBV15; CDR3: CATNRDIAGLANEQFF; DNA: TGTGCCACCAACAGAGATATAGCGGGACTAGCCAATGAGCAGTTCTTC
J: TRBJ2-7; size: .; D: TRBD1; V: TRBV19; CDR3: CASSPRQGLSYEQYF; DNA: TGTGCCAGTAGTCCCAGACAGGGTTTGTCCTACGAGCAGTACTTC
J: TRBJ1-3; size: .; D: .; V: TRBV10-3; CDR3: CAIRATSGGSGNTIYF; DNA: TGTGCCATCAGAGCCACCAGCGGTGGCTCTGGAAACACCATATATTTT
J: TRBJ2-3; size: few; D: .; V: TRBV27; CDR3: CASSPLAWGNTDTQYF; DNA: TGTGCCAGCAGTCCTCTAGCATGGGGGAACACAGATACGCAGTATTTT
J: TRBJ2-1; size: .; D: TRBD2; V: TRBV4-1; CDR3: CASSQDRGSQRNNEQFF; DNA: TGCGCCAGCAGCCAGGATCGCGGGAGTCAACGGAACAATGAGCAGTTCTTC
J: TRBJ2-7; size: many; D: .; V: TRBV11-2; CDR3: CASSFGGGGYEQYF; DNA: TGTGCCAGCAGCTTTGGAGGGGGAGGATACGAGCAGTACTTC
J: TRBJ2-7; size: many; D: .; V: TRBV30; CDR3: CAWSVHRTYEQYF; DNA: TGTGCCTGGAGTGTCCACAGAACCTACGAGCAGTACTTC
J: TRBJ2-3; size: many; D: TRBD2; V: TRBV12-3/TRBV12-4; CDR3: CASSSERGRGLVTQYF; DNA: TGTGCCAGCAGTTCCGAGCGGGGCCGGGGTTTGGTTACGCAGTATTTT
J: TRBJ1-1; size: many; D: .; V: TRBV3-1; CDR3: CASSQDRGRNTEAFF; DNA: TGTGCCAGCAGCCAAGATCGGGGGCGGAACACTGAAGCTTTCTTT
J: TRBJ2-5; size: .; D: .; V: TRBV9; CDR3: CASSAQTLAEETQYF; DNA: TGTGCCAGCAGCGCACAAACCTTAGCGGAAGAGACCCAGTACTTC
J: TRBJ2-4; size: .; D: .; V: TRBV9; CDR3: CASSPPDTAAKNIQYF; DNA: TGTGCCAGCAGCCCCCCCGATACCGCAGCCAAAAACATTCAGTACTTC
J: TRBJ1-4; size: few; D: .; V: TRBV5-1; CDR3: CASSSTATNEKLFF; DNA: TGCGCCAGCAGCTCGACAGCAACTAATGAAAAACTGTTTTTT
J: TRBJ2-1; size: .; D: .; V: TRBV19; CDR3: CASSYTGDNEQFF; DNA: TGTGCCAGTAGTTATACGGGGGACAATGAGCAGTTCTTC
J: TRBJ2-2; size: .; D: TRBD1; V: TRBV6-2/TRBV6-3; CDR3: CAIQGQVTGELFF; DNA: TGTGCCATTCAAGGACAGGTCACCGGGGAGCTGTTTTTT
J: TRBJ1-2; size: .; D: TRBD1; V: TRBV30; CDR3: CAWNPPGGGAGGYTF; DNA: TGTGCCTGGAATCCCCCAGGGGGGGGGGCAGGTGGCTACACCTTC
J: TRBJ2-1; size: .; D: TRBD2; V: TRBV7-3; CDR3: CASSPTSGIPYNEQFF; DNA: TGTGCCAGCAGCCCGACTAGCGGGATCCCCTACAATGAGCAGTTCTTC
J: TRBJ2-3; size: .; D: .; V: TRBV30; CDR3: CAWSGESDKGWSTDTQYF; DNA: TGTGCCTGGAGTGGGGAATCTGATAAGGGCTGGAGCACAGATACGCAGTATTTT
J: TRBJ2-1; size: .; D: TRBD1; V: TRBV7-3; CDR3: CASSLSGGQVEQFF; DNA: TGTGCCAGCAGCTTATCGGGCGGACAGGTTGAGCAGTTCTTC
J: TRBJ2-7; size: many; D: TRBD1; V: TRBV7-2; CDR3: CASSIWTGQYEQYF; DNA: TGTGCCAGCAGCATTTGGACAGGACAGTACGAGCAGTACTTC
J: TRBJ2-7; size: .; D: TRBD2; V: TRBV27; CDR3: CASKRELFSYEQYF; DNA: TGTGCCAGCAAGCGGGAGCTTTTCTCCTACGAGCAGTACTTC
J: TRBJ1-2; size: many; D: .; V: TRBV24-1; CDR3: CATSKGLDYGYTF; DNA: TGTGCCACCAGTAAGGGGCTCGACTATGGCTACACCTTC
J: TRBJ2-2; size: few; D: .; V: TRBV7-2; CDR3: CASSLSWNTGELFF; DNA: TGTGCCAGCAGCTTGAGCTGGAACACCGGGGAGCTGTTTTTT
J: TRBJ2-1; size: many; D: .; V: TRBV20-1; CDR3: CSARDGRIASGNEQFF; DNA: TGCAGTGCTAGAGACGGCAGGATAGCCTCGGGCAATGAGCAGTTCTTC
J: TRBJ2-1; size: many; D: .; V: TRBV28; CDR3: CASRKRASYNEQFF; DNA: TGTGCCAGCAGAAAGCGGGCCTCCTACAATGAGCAGTTCTTC
J: TRBJ1-2; size: .; D: TRBD1; V: TRBV19; CDR3: CASSPTTGDYYGYTF; DNA: TGTGCCAGTAGCCCGACGACAGGGGATTACTATGGCTACACCTTC
J: TRBJ2-1; size: few; D: .; V: TRBV7-2; CDR3: CASSSGGGGYNEQFF; DNA: TGTGCCAGCAGCTCCGGGGGAGGAGGATACAATGAGCAGTTCTTC